The clone carrying this T cell receptor beta chain was recorded only once. Sequencing used immunoSEQ multiplex PCR; TCRdb keeps in-frame clones, though not all of them. The data hold around 83,000 clones, with about 90% observed a single time. The data stem from a study of OX40 agonist ivuxolimab in advanced cancers. CDR3 length: 15 amino acids. The V segment lost 2 bases and the J segment 5 bases; nucleotides outside the gene matches: 4. Germline V gene sequence: CDR1 MNHNY, CDR2 SVGAGI (reference sequence). The origin of this receptor is an adult with an advanced solid tumor such as melanoma, head and neck, liver or kidney cancer. Sequencing used CD4+ or CD8+ T cells sorted from blood, obtained in a trial of the OX40 agonist ivuxolimab. The V and J genes are TRBV6-6 and TRBJ1-4; 8 bases match TRBD1. Here the CDR3 DNA reads TGTGCCAGCAGTTACGGGCAGGGGGCGAATGAAAAACTGTTTTTT. Encoded protein: CASSYGQGANEKLFF.